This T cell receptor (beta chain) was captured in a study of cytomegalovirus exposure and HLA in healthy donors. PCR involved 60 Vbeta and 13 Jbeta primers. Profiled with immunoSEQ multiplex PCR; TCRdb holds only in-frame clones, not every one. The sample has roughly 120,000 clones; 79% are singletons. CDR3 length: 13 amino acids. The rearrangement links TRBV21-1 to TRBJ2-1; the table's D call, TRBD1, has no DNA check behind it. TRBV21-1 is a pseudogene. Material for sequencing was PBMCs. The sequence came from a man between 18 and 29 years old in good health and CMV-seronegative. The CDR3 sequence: CASSKGTGTEQFF. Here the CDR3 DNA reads TGTGCCAGCAGCAAAGGTACAGGGACCGAGCAGTTCTTC.